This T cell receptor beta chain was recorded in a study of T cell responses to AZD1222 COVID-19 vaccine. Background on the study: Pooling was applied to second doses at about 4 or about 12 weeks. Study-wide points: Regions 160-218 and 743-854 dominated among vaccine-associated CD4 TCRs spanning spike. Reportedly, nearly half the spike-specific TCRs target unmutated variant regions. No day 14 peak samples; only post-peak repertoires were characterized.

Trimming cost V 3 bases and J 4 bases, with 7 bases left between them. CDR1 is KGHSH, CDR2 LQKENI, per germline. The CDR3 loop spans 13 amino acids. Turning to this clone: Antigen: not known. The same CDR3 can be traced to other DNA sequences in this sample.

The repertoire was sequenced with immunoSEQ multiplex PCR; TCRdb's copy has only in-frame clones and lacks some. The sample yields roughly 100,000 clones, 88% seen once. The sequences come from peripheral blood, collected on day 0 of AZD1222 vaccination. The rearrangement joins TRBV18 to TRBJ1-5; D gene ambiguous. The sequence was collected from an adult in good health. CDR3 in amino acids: CASSPGGNQPQHF. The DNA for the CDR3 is TGTGCCAGCTCACCTGGCGGGAATCAGCCCCAGCATTTT.